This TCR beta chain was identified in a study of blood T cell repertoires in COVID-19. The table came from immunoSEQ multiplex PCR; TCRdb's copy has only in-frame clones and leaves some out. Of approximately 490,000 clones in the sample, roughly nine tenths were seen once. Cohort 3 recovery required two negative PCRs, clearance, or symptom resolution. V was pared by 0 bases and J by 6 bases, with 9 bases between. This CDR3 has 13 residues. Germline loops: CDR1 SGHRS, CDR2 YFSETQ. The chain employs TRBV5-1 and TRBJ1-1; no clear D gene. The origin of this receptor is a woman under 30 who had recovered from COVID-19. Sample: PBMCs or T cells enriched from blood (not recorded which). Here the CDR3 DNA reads TGCGCCAGCAGCTTGGTAGTGCAGGCTGAAGCTTTCTTT. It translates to CASSLVVQAEAFF.